The 21 T cell receptor beta chains in this list originate from one sample, sequenced in a study of response to subunit inactivated influenza vaccine. TCRdb itself ran the RT-PCR reads through MiXCR, one entry per CDR3 protein. The sample lists roughly 710,000 distinct CDR3 sequences, 14% occurring once. Sample: PBMCs from blood, taken 14 to 15 days before vaccination. Source of these receptors: a man over 45 who received an inactivated influenza vaccine.

Regarding this clonotype: Being one base from a much bigger clone, this may be a read error. This CDR3 fails to terminate in the conserved phenylalanine or tryptophan, so it likely reflects a read error. The chain links TRBV7-9 to TRBJ2-1; 10 bases fit TRBD2. Looked up from germline, CDR1 is SEHNR and CDR2 is FQNEAQ (reference sequence). This CDR3 has 14 amino acids. With V trimmed by 3 bases and J by 9 bases, 5 bases remained unmatched. The chain's CDR3 is CASSLSGRASEQFL. CDR3 nucleotide sequence: TGTGCCAGCAGCTTGAGCGGGAGGGCCTCTGAGCAGTTCTTG.

The V call is TRBV7-2, the J call TRBJ1-1; 9 positions match TRBD1. Looked up from germline, CDR1 is SGHTA and CDR2 is FQGNSA. The CDR3 spans 15 residues. V lost 4 bases and J lost 5; bases outside the gene matches: 8. The CDR3 coding sequence is TGTGCCAGCAGCTCAACCTACAGGGGGCGGACTGAAGCTTTCTTT. It yields the protein CASSSTYRGRTEAFF.

The chain has TRBV7-9 and TRBJ2-1; the D gene could be TRBD1 or TRBD2 (5 bases each). Germline CDR1 reads SEHNR; CDR2 reads FQNEAQ (reference sequence). The V end was cut by 5 bases, the J end by 6 bases, with 23 bases between. The CDR3 spans 17 residues. The CDR3, as DNA: TGTGCCAGCAGCCCGAATACCGGGCCCTATGGGGGCAATGAGCAGTTCTTC. It codes for CASSPNTGPYGGNEQFF.

The J gene is TRBJ2-5, the V gene TRBV5-1; D is unclear. This CDR3 is built from 13 residues. The germline V gene has CDR1 SGHRS and CDR2 YFSETQ. With 6 bases removed from V and 0 bases from J, the gap between germline ends came to 9 bases. The CDR3 region is CASKAGNQETQYF. DNA of the CDR3: TGCGCCAGCAAGGCAGGAAACCAAGAGACCCAGTACTTC.

V and J are TRBV5-1 and TRBJ2-1, with 7 bases aligning to TRBD1. V shed 3 bases and J 7 bases; nucleotides not matched to a gene: 10. The germline V gene encodes CDR1 SGHRS and CDR2 YFSETQ. The CDR3 length is 15 residues. CDR3 region: CASSSRTGGGNEQFF. For the CDR3, the DNA is TGCGCCAGCAGCTCACGGACAGGTGGTGGAAATGAGCAGTTCTTC.

This chain joins TRBV14 and TRBJ2-1, with D unresolved. The CDR3 has 16 residues. Germline CDR1 is SGHDN and CDR2 is FVKESK. Trimming pared 6 bases from V and 0 bases from J, leaving 15 bases between. As DNA, the CDR3 is TGTGCCAGCAGTCTTGGTGGGTTTTTCTCCTACAATGAGCAGTTCTTC. This encodes CASSLGGFFSYNEQFF.

This chain links TRBV7-9 with TRBJ1-1; TRBD1 might be the D (5 bases). Trimming removed 5 bases at V and 1 base at J, with 14 bases between. Germline assignment: CDR1 SEHNR and CDR2 FQNEAQ (reference sequence). This CDR3 is built from 15 residues. CDR3 region: CASSREGPQNTEAFF. The CDR3 nucleotides read TGTGCCAGCAGCCGAGAGGGACCGCAGAACACTGAAGCTTTCTTT.

This clonotype has ten or more counts. V usage is TRBV12-3 or TRBV12-4 and J usage is TRBJ2-3; 12 bases match TRBD2. CDR3 length equals 15 residues. With 6 bases clipped from V and 5 bases from J, the junction kept 6 bases outside the gene matches. CDR3 region: CASSPSGGAGDTQYF. DNA for the CDR3: TGTGCCAGCAGCCCTAGCGGGGGGGCCGGAGATACGCAGTATTTT.

This clonotype occurred a few times. V and J are TRBV2 and TRBJ2-7, with D perhaps TRBD1 (5 bases). The CDR3 contains 15 residues. V was clipped by 2 bases and J by 4 bases, with 15 bases between them. CDR1 is SNHLY and CDR2 is FYNNEI in the germline V gene. The CDR3 nucleotides read TGTGCCAGCAGTGAAAATTGGGGCAGGGCTTACGAGCAGTACTTC. As protein: CASSENWGRAYEQYF.

This clonotype was seen at least ten times. This rearrangement joins TRBV15 to TRBJ2-1; TRBD2 matches at 8 bases. The CDR3 consists of 15 residues. Unmatched junction bases numbered 2, after V lost 1 base and J lost 3 bases. CDR1 LNHNV and CDR2 YYDKDF come from the germline V gene (reference sequence). The CDR3: CATSRVSGVYNEQFF. As DNA, the CDR3 is TGTGCCACCAGCAGAGTTAGCGGGGTCTACAATGAGCAGTTCTTC.

V and J are TRBV5-1 and TRBJ2-1, with D tentatively TRBD1 (6 bases). V was shortened by 0 bases and J by 1 base, with 11 bases between the two germline ends. Germline V gives CDR1 SGHRS, CDR2 YFSETQ. The CDR3 sequence is 16 residues long. The CDR3 nucleotides are TGCGCCAGCAGCTTGGGGGACACCAGGTCCTACAATGAGCAGTTCTTC. This encodes CASSLGDTRSYNEQFF.

This clonotype was detected only a few times. This chain links TRBV28 with TRBJ2-2, with D perhaps being TRBD1 or TRBD2 (5 bases each). Per germline, CDR1 MDHEN and CDR2 SYDVKM. V was shortened by 4 bases and J by 4 bases, with 16 bases between the two germline ends. The CDR3 sequence is 16 residues long. CDR3 bases: TGTGCCAGCAGTTCTGGGACGGGATTCGGCACCGGGGAGCTGTTTTTT. This sequence encodes CASSSGTGFGTGELFF.

This clonotype was detected only a few times. The rearrangement uses TRBV2 and TRBJ2-2, with D tentatively TRBD1 (5 bases). Germline CDR1 and CDR2: SNHLY and FYNNEI. Trimming cost V 6 bases and J 2 bases, with 10 bases left between them. This CDR3 has 14 amino acids. CDR3 DNA: TGTGCCAGCAGACCTGACAGAAACACCGGGGAGCTGTTTTTT. Encoded protein: CASRPDRNTGELFF.

The V gene is TRBV4-2, the J gene TRBJ2-7; 9 bases align to TRBD2. CDR1 LGHNA and CDR2 YNFKEQ come from the germline V gene. J gave up 2 bases and V 2 bases, and 4 bases lay outside the gene matches. CDR3 length: 15 residues. The CDR3 nucleotides are TGTGCCAGCAGCCAAACCCGGACTAGCGCCTACGAGCAGTACTTC. It is translated as CASSQTRTSAYEQYF.

The chain combines TRBV20-1 with TRBJ2-4; D may match TRBD1 or TRBD2 (5 bases each). Deletions cut 2 bases from V and 0 bases from J, with 17 bases between. Germline assignment: CDR1 DFQATT and CDR2 SNEGSKA (reference sequence). CDR3 length equals 17 residues. The CDR3, as DNA: TGCAGTGCTAGACGACCCGGGGCAGGAGTAGCCAAAAACATTCAGTACTTC. It codes for CSARRPGAGVAKNIQYF.

The rearrangement joins TRBV6-5 to TRBJ1-5; D is ambiguous. V gave up 0 bases and J gave up 1 base, with 7 bases separating them. Per germline, CDR1 MNHEY and CDR2 SVGAGI. CDR3 length equals 15 residues. The chain's CDR3 is CASSYSDNSNQPQHF. In DNA form, the CDR3 reads TGTGCCAGCAGTTACTCGGATAACAGCAATCAGCCCCAGCATTTT.

The rearrangement uses TRBV20-1 and TRBJ2-1; D perhaps matches TRBD2 (5 bases). Germline values: CDR1 DFQATT, CDR2 SNEGSKA (reference sequence). This CDR3 is 13 amino acids long. V was pared by 2 bases and J by 8 bases, with 13 bases between. The CDR3, as DNA: TGCAGTGCTAGAAGCCCGGTCGGGGATGAGCAGTTCTTC. As protein: CSARSPVGDEQFF.

The table lists this clonotype with a few counts. The V gene is TRBV6-5, the J gene TRBJ1-1; 8 bases fit TRBD1. With 0 bases clipped from V and 7 bases from J, the junction kept 7 bases outside the gene matches. Germline V CDR1 and CDR2: MNHEY, SVGAGI. This CDR3 spans 15 amino acids. The CDR3 sequence is CASSYSGQGVGEAFF. CDR3 in DNA: TGTGCCAGCAGTTACTCTGGACAGGGAGTTGGTGAAGCTTTCTTT.

This clonotype has more than one count but fewer than ten. The rearrangement links TRBV2 to TRBJ1-2; D not resolved. The CDR3 spans 14 residues. CDR1 is SNHLY, CDR2 FYNNEI, per germline. V was shortened by 7 bases and J by 0 bases, with 12 bases between the two germline ends. Here the CDR3 reads CASKGPTSNYGYTF. The CDR3 DNA reads as TGTGCCAGCAAAGGTCCGACGTCTAACTATGGCTACACCTTC.

This clonotype was observed a handful of times. The rearrangement links TRBV6-1 to TRBJ2-2, with D possibly being TRBD1 (5 bases). The ends were cut back, 4 bases at V and 4 bases at J, with 10 bases in the middle. CDR3 length: 14 residues. Germline lookup yields CDR1 MNHNS and CDR2 SASEGT. The CDR3 protein is CASSADKATGELFF. CDR3 sequence (DNA): TGTGCCAGCAGTGCGGACAAGGCCACCGGGGAGCTGTTTTTT.

This clonotype has only a few counts. The chain has TRBV7-9 and TRBJ2-3; TRBD1 might be the D (5 bases). The CDR3 is 14 residues long. Germline values: CDR1 SEHNR, CDR2 FQNEAQ (reference sequence). V was cut by 7 bases and J by 10 bases, with 21 bases left in between. CDR3 bases: TGTGCCAGCACGTTCGGAACAGGCGGAATCGCGCAGTATTTT. This encodes CASTFGTGGIAQYF. The whole variable domain, remainder taken from reference TRBV7-9 and TRBJ2-3, is DTGVSQNPRHKITKRGQNVTFRCDPISEHNRLYWYRQTLGQGPEFLTYFQNEAQLEKSRLLSDRFSAERPKGSFSTLEIQRTEQGDSAMYLCASTFGTGGIAQYFGPGTRLTVL.